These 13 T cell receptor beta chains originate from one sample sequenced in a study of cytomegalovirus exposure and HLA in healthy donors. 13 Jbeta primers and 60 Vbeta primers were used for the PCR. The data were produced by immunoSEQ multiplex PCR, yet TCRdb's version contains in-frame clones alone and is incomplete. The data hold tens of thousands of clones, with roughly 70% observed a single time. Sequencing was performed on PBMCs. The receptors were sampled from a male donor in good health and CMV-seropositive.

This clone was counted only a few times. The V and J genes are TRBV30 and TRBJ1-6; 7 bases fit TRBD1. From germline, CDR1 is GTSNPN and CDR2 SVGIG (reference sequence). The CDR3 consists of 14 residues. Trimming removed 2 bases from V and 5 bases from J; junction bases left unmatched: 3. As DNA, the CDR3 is TGTGCCTGGAGTAGGGACAGCAATAATTCACCCCTCCACTTT. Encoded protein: CAWSRDSNNSPLHF.

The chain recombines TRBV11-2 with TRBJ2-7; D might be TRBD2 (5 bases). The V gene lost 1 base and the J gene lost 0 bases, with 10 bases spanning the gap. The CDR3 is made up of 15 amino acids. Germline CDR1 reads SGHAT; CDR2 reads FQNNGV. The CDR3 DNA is TGTGCCAGCAGCTTAGTACGGGGAAGCTCCTACGAGCAGTACTTC. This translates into CASSLVRGSSYEQYF.

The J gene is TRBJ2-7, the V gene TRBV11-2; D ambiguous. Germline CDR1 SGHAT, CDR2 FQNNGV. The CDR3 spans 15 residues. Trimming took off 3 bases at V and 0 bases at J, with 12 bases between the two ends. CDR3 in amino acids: CASSFSLIPSYEQYF. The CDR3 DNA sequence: TGTGCCAGCAGCTTTAGCCTGATCCCCTCCTACGAGCAGTACTTC.

CDR3 bases: TGTGCCATCAATGGACAGGGTTCGAACACTGAAGCTTTCTTT. This gives the protein CAINGQGSNTEAFF. The chain joins TRBV10-3 to TRBJ1-1; 8 positions agree with TRBD1. The CDR3 has 14 residues. Losses at the gene ends were 7 bases for V and 1 base for J; bases not matched to a gene: 5. The germline gives CDR1 ENHRY, CDR2 SYGVKD.

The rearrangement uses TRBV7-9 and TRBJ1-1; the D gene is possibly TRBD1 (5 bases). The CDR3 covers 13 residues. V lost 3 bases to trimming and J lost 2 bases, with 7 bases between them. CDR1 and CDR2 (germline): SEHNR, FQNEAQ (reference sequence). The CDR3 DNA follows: TGTGCCAGCAGCTTTGGGGCAAACACTGAAGCTTTCTTT. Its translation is CASSFGANTEAFF.

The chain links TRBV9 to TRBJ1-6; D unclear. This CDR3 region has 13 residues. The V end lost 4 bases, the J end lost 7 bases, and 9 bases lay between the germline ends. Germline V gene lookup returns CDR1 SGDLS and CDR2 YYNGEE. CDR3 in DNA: TGTGCCAGCAGCCGGACGGGAAATTCACCCCTCCACTTT. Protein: CASSRTGNSPLHF.

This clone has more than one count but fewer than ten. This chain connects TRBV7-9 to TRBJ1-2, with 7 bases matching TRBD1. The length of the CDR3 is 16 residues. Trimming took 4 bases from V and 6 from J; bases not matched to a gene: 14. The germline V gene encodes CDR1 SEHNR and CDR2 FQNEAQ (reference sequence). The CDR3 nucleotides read TGTGCCAGCAGCTCCAGACCCCGACAGGGAAGAGATGGCTACACCTTC. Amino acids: CASSSRPRQGRDGYTF.

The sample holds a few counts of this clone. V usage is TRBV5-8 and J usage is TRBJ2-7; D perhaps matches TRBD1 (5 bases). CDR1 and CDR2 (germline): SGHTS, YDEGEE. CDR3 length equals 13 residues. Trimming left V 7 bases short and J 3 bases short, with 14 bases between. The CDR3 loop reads CASRRGGSYEQYF. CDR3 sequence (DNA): TGTGCCAGCCGTAGGGGCGGAAGCTACGAGCAGTACTTC.

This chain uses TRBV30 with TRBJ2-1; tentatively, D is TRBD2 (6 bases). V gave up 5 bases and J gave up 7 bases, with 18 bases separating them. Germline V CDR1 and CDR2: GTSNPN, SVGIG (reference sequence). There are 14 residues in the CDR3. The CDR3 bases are TGTGCCTGGGGGGGACTTCCGATGGGAAATGAGCAGTTCTTC. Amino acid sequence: CAWGGLPMGNEQFF.

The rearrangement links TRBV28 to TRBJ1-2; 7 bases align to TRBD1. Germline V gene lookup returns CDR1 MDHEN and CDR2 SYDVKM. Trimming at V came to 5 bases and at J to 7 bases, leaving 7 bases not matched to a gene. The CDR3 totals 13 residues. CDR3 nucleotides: TGTGCCAGCAGTCCCAACAGGGGCGGTGGCTACACCTTC. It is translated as CASSPNRGGGYTF.

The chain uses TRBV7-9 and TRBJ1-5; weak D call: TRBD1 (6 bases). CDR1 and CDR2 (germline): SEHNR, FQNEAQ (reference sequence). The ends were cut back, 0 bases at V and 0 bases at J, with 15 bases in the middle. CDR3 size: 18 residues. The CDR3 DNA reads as TGTGCCAGCAGCTTAGCGCTTTCAGGGGACTATAGCAATCAGCCCCAGCATTTT. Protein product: CASSLALSGDYSNQPQHF.

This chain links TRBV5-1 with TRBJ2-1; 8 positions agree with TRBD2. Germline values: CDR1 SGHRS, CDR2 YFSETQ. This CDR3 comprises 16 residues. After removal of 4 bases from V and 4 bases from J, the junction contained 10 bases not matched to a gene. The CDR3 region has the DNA TGCGCCAGCAGCCGTACTACTAGCGGAGGATACAATGAGCAGTTCTTC. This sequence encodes CASSRTTSGGYNEQFF.

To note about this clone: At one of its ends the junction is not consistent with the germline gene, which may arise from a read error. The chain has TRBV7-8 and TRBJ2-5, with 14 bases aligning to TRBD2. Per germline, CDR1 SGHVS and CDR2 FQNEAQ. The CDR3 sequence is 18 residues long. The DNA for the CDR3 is TGTGCCAGCAGTTTAGGGGGACTAGCGGGGGCCCCGGGAGAGACCCAGTACTTC. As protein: CASSLGGLAGAPGETQYF. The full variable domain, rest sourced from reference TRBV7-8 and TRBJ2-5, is GAGVSQSPRYKVAKRGQDVALRCDPISGHVSLFWYQQALGQGPEFLTYFQNEAQLDKSGLPSDRFFAERPEGSVSTLKIQRTQQEDSAVYLCASSLGGLAGAPGETQYFGPGTRLLVL.